The 21 T cell receptor beta chains below all came from one sample that was sequenced in a study of Ad26.COV2.S vaccination and SARS-CoV-2 variants. Treatment given: roughly 19 received Ad26.COV2.S at low or high dose, single or two shots; a few received placebo; per-sample allocation not given. Day 63 following the first vaccine or placebo injection was when the samples were taken. The data were produced by immunoSEQ multiplex PCR, yet TCRdb's version contains in-frame clones alone and is incomplete. The table has approximately 410,000 clones, 80% to 95% seen once. Sample: peripheral blood, taken in a trial of Ad26.COV2.S vaccine versus placebo. These receptors all come from a person between 18 and 60 years old who received the Ad26.COV2.S COVID-19 vaccine or a placebo.

The rearrangement uses TRBV9 and TRBJ1-6; unclear D gene. The V end was cut by 0 bases, the J end by 7 bases, with 11 bases between. The CDR3 length is 15 residues. CDR1 and CDR2 (germline): SGDLS, YYNGEE. The CDR3 nucleotides are TGTGCCAGCAGCGTAGGGCAGTTATTAAATTCACCCCTCCACTTT. As protein: CASSVGQLLNSPLHF.

This clone was observed once. This sequence joins TRBV9 and TRBJ1-1; no firm D call. The ends were cut back, 2 bases at V and 11 bases at J, with 19 bases in the middle. Germline V gene sequence: CDR1 SGDLS, CDR2 YYNGEE. The CDR3 is 14 amino acids. The CDR3 coding sequence is TGTGCCAGCAGCGTTCATCCAGGCGGGTTGGGGGCTTTCTTT. It specifies CASSVHPGGLGAFF.

This chain's CDR3 is CASSLVLAGGDFSEQFF. The CDR3 DNA follows: TGTGCCAGCAGCCTCGTACTAGCGGGGGGCGATTTCAGTGAGCAGTTCTTC. The chain recombines TRBV7-6 with TRBJ2-1; 12 positions agree with TRBD2. Germline V gives CDR1 SGHVS, CDR2 FNYEAQ. Trimming removed 5 bases from V and 9 bases from J; junction bases left unmatched: 14. The CDR3 extends over 17 amino acids. The variable domain in full, with the rest retrieved from reference TRBV7-6 and TRBJ2-1, is GAGVSQSPRYKVTKRGQDVALRCDPISGHVSLYWYRQALGQGPEFLTYFNYEAQQDKSGLPNDRFSAERPEGSISTLTIQRTEQRDSAMYRCASSLVLAGGDFSEQFFGPGTRLTVL.

This clone was counted a single time. The rearrangement links TRBV28 to TRBJ2-2; D might be TRBD1 (5 bases). Germline CDR1 reads MDHEN; CDR2 reads SYDVKM. V was pared by 2 bases and J by 5 bases, with 18 bases between. This CDR3 comprises 17 residues. CDR3: CASSLEGAPPWTGELFF. CDR3 nucleotides: TGTGCCAGCAGTTTAGAAGGGGCCCCGCCTTGGACCGGGGAGCTGTTTTTT.

The rearrangement links TRBV3-1 (or the pseudogene TRBV3-2) to TRBJ2-7; TRBD1 matches 8 bases. V gave up 4 bases and J gave up 5 bases; unmatched junction bases: 1. The CDR3 extends over 12 amino acids. Germline V gives CDR1 LGHDT, CDR2 YNNKEL (reference sequence). The CDR3 region is CASSPTGDEQYF. In DNA, the CDR3 is TGTGCCAGCAGCCCGACAGGGGACGAGCAGTACTTC.

The chain has TRBV10-3 and TRBJ2-1, with 7 positions matching TRBD1. The CDR3 consists of 15 residues. Germline V lookup: CDR1 ENHRY, CDR2 SYGVKD. V lost 2 bases, J lost 2 bases, and 3 bases stayed unmatched. In DNA form, the CDR3 reads TGTGCCATCAGTGAGAACAGGGGCGCCTACAATGAGCAGTTCTTC. Its translation: CAISENRGAYNEQFF.

This chain uses TRBV28 with TRBJ1-2; tentative D call: TRBD1 (6 bases). Germline values: CDR1 MDHEN, CDR2 SYDVKM. The CDR3 covers 14 residues. With 3 bases removed from V and 5 bases from J, the gap between germline ends came to 13 bases. The CDR3 DNA reads TGTGCCAGCAGTTTTGGAGGGACACTTTATGGCTACACCTTC. The encoded protein is CASSFGGTLYGYTF.

The CDR3: CASSLGLQETQYF. CDR3 nucleotides: TGTGCCAGCAGCCTCGGTCTCCAAGAGACCCAGTACTTC. The chain links TRBV11-2 to TRBJ2-5; D ambiguous. From germline, CDR1 is SGHAT and CDR2 FQNNGV. The CDR3 is 13 amino acids. The V gene lost 5 bases and the J gene lost 1 base, with 8 bases spanning the gap.

V is TRBV6-2 or TRBV6-3 and J is TRBJ2-7; D ambiguous. This CDR3 contains 15 residues. V was pared by 2 bases and J by 0 bases, with 11 bases between. The germline CDR1 and CDR2 sequences are MNHEY and SVGEGT. For the CDR3, the DNA is TGTGCCAGCAGTTACAGGGTCGGCAGCTCCTACGAGCAGTACTTC. This sequence encodes CASSYRVGSSYEQYF.

The rearrangement uses TRBV11-2 and TRBJ1-5; tentative D call: TRBD1 (5 bases). Trimming removed 7 bases from V and 0 bases from J, with 13 bases in between. Germline V gives CDR1 SGHAT, CDR2 FQNNGV. The CDR3 sequence is 15 residues long. In DNA, the CDR3 is TGTGCCAGCACCCGCCGACAGAATAGCAATCAGCCCCAGCATTTT. It is translated as CASTRRQNSNQPQHF.

CDR3 nucleotides: TGTGCCAGTAGTATAGACGTTATTGAAAAACTGTTTTTT. Translated, it gives CASSIDVIEKLFF. The chain joins TRBV19 to TRBJ1-4; no firm D call. Between the trimmed V and J ends, which lost 0 bases and 7 bases, there was a span of 6 bases. This CDR3 comprises 13 residues. In germline, CDR1 is LNHDA, CDR2 SQIVND (reference sequence). Full variable domain (remainder filled in from reference TRBV19 and TRBJ1-4): DGGITQSPKYLFRKEGQNVTLSCEQNLNHDAMYWYRQDPGQGLRLIYYSQIVNDFQKGDIAEGYSVSREKKESFPLTVTSAQKNPTAFYLCASSIDVIEKLFFGSGTQLSVL.

CDR3 loop: CASSQIDRGKQYF. The CDR3 bases are TGTGCCAGCAGTCAAATAGATCGGGGGAAACAGTACTTC. The genes are TRBV12-3 or TRBV12-4 and TRBJ2-7; possible D gene TRBD2, 6 bases. The CDR3 extends over 13 amino acids. V was clipped by 5 bases and J by 10 bases, with 18 bases between them.

This chain connects TRBV12-3 or TRBV12-4 to TRBJ1-2; D remains unclear. V gave up 5 bases and J gave up 4 bases, with 5 bases separating them. The CDR3 spans 11 residues. This CDR3 is CASSISYGYTF. CDR3 bases: TGTGCCAGCAGTATCAGCTATGGCTACACCTTC.

The rearrangement uses TRBV19 and TRBJ2-2; D remains unclear. Germline V gene data show CDR1 as LNHDA and CDR2 as SQIVND (reference sequence). The V end was cut by 4 bases, the J end by 1 base, with 10 bases between. CDR3 size: 15 residues. DNA for the CDR3: TGTGCCAGTAGTACGACGGAATTGAACACCGGGGAGCTGTTTTTT. Protein: CASSTTELNTGELFF.

The chain is built from TRBV5-1 and TRBJ2-5; 8 bases are shared with TRBD1. The germline V gene encodes CDR1 SGHRS and CDR2 YFSETQ. This CDR3 has 17 residues. The ends lost 0 bases at V and 1 base at J; junction bases unmatched: 8. CDR3 coding DNA: TGCGCCAGCAGCTTGGCGGGACAGGAAACAATCCAAGAGACCCAGTACTTC. Translating it yields CASSLAGQETIQETQYF.

The gene calls are TRBV5-1 and TRBJ1-2; D ambiguous. The V end was cut by 6 bases, the J end by 3 bases, with 12 bases between. Germline values: CDR1 SGHRS, CDR2 YFSETQ. The CDR3 contains 13 residues. Written as DNA, the CDR3 is TGCGCCAGCAAACGGGGTTCGGACTATGGCTACACCTTC. Translation gives CASKRGSDYGYTF.

The gene calls are TRBV7-2 and TRBJ2-6, with 7 bases identical to TRBD1. The CDR3 consists of 15 residues. Germline V gene lookup returns CDR1 SGHTA and CDR2 FQGNSA. The ends lost 5 bases at V and 3 bases at J; junction bases unmatched: 4. The CDR3 reads CASSLTGDGANVLTF. In DNA form, the CDR3 reads TGTGCCAGCAGCCTAACAGGGGATGGGGCCAACGTCCTGACTTTC.

The chain has TRBV11-2 and TRBJ2-7; TRBD2 might be the D (5 bases). The CDR3 consists of 12 residues. V lost 5 bases and J 3 bases, leaving 8 bases between the germline ends. Germline values: CDR1 SGHAT, CDR2 FQNNGV. The DNA of the CDR3 is TGTGCCAGCAGCCCTAGCTACTACGAGCAGTACTTC. It translates to CASSPSYYEQYF.

The V call is TRBV6-2 or TRBV6-3, the J call TRBJ1-5; D is possibly TRBD1 (5 bases). The CDR3 sequence is 16 residues long. The V and J ends lost 5 bases and 3 bases respectively, with 17 bases between them. In germline, CDR1 is MNHEY, CDR2 SVGEGT. The CDR3 here is CASSNDGTVNNQPQHF. Written as DNA, the CDR3 is TGTGCCAGCAGTAATGATGGGACCGTGAACAATCAGCCCCAGCATTTT.

The chain uses TRBV7-9 and TRBJ1-4; 7 bases are shared with TRBD1. The CDR3 sequence is 15 residues long. Germline V lookup: CDR1 SEHNR, CDR2 FQNEAQ (reference sequence). Losses at the gene ends were 5 bases for V and 4 bases for J; bases not matched to a gene: 7. CDR3 region: CASSLGQADNEKLFF. The CDR3 nucleotides read TGTGCCAGCAGCCTCGGACAGGCCGATAATGAAAAACTGTTTTTT. Full variable domain (rest looked up from reference TRBV7-9 and TRBJ1-4): DTGVSQNPRHKITKRGQNVTFRCDPISEHNRLYWYRQTLGQGPEFLTYFQNEAQLEKSRLLSDRFSAERPKGSFSTLEIQRTEQGDSAMYLCASSLGQADNEKLFFGSGTQLSVL.

The V and J genes are TRBV4-1 and TRBJ2-1; D tentatively reads TRBD1 or TRBD2 (5 bases each). The CDR3 has 17 residues. V dropped 5 bases and J dropped 6 bases, with 23 bases sitting between them. The germline V gene encodes CDR1 MGHRA and CDR2 YSYEKL. Here the CDR3 DNA reads TGCGCCAGCAGCTCCGAGAGCTCGGGGCTTAGTATCAATGAGCAGTTCTTC. Residues: CASSSESSGLSINEQFF.